This TCR beta chain was observed in a study of STAT5B mutations in CD4+ large granular lymphocyte leukemia. General observations from the study: Top patient clones used TRBV06 genes more often: 8/27 versus 2/35 in controls.

A note on this clone: Its antigen remains unidentified.

Controls came from buffy coats of healthy blood donors. Between the trimmed V and J ends, which lost 3 bases and 5 bases, there was a span of 3 bases. Germline lookup yields CDR1 SGDLS and CDR2 YYNGEE. The CDR3 consists of 11 residues. This was a survey-level run. Authors' data handling: Productive clonotypes were detectable down to 2.59 x 10-5 frequency. TCRdb keeps only in-frame clones here, not all; method: immunoSEQ multiplex PCR. V, J and clone size reflect that table, while D and trimming were determined from the DNA. The table records 25,000 to 30,000 clones, roughly 77% of them present only once.

V usage is TRBV9 and J usage is TRBJ2-1; D is ambiguous. Sequences were obtained from CD4+ T cells from blood buffy coats. The sequence was obtained from a human donor in good health. CDR3 amino acids: CASSDNNEQFF. The CDR3 DNA sequence: TGTGCCAGCAGCGATAACAATGAGCAGTTCTTC.